This record looks at one TCR beta chain sequence and its context. Self-reported history from a screening survey and questionnaire set each donor's cohort. These data come from a study of blood T cell repertoires in COVID-19. Study as a whole: Samples taken during acute and convalescent COVID-19 were collected in the United States, Italy and Spain.

The authors' processing: Estimated nucleated cell counts came from reference gene primer amplification. Generated by immunoSEQ multiplex PCR, the TCRdb table keeps only in-frame clones and is missing some. V and J calls and clone size are as listed in that table; D and trimming were resolved from the DNA. The table lists hundreds of thousands of clones, roughly 85% of them singletons, with about 9.3% in the top ten. The length of the CDR3 is 14 residues. V shed 0 bases, J shed 7 bases, and the junction held 3 bases outside the gene matches. Per the germline V gene, CDR1 is MGHRA and CDR2 is YSYEKL. V is TRBV4-1 and J is TRBJ1-2, with TRBD1 matching 9 bases. The material sequenced was PBMCs or T cells enriched from blood (not recorded which). The sequence derives from a woman in her forties or fifties with acute COVID-19. CDR3 loop: CASSQDGQGIGYTF. CDR3 sequence (DNA): TGCGCCAGCAGCCAAGATGGACAGGGGATTGGCTACACCTTC.